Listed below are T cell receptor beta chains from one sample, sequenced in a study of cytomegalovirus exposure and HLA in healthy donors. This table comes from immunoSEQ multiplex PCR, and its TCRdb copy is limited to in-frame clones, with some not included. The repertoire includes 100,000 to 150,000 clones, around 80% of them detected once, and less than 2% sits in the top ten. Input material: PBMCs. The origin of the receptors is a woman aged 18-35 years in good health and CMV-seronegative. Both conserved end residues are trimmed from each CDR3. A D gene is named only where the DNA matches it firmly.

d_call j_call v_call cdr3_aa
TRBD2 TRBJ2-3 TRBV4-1 ASSQETSGRALGTQY
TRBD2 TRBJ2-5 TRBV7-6 ASSLNGGETQY
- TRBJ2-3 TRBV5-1 ASSPYQRGTDTQY
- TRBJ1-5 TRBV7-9 ASSSGVHQPQH
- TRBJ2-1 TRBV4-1 ASSQGQGTYNEQF
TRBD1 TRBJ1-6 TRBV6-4 ASSGTGGNSPLH
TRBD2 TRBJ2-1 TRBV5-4 ASTGTKSYNEQF
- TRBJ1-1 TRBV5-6 ASSLFSSGFGTEAF
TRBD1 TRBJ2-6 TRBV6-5 ASSYRGQGRANVLT
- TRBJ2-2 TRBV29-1 STEGAYGELF
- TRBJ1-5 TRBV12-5 ASGFSGDHGPQH
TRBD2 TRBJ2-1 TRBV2 ASRLAGTEQF
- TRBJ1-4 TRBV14 ASSRRKTVNEKLF
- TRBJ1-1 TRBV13 ASSSRTFTEAF
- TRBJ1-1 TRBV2 ASSARENTEAF
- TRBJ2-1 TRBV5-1 ASSQQGGYPLSYNEQF
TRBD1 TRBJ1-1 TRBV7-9 ASIPAGGTPNTEAF
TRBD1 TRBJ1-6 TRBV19 ASSSVDRAGSPLH
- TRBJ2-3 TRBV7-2 ASTLRWGGYTDTQY
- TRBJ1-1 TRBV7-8 ASSAEQGGRTEAF
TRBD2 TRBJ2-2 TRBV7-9 ASSHASGRDTGELF
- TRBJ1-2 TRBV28 ASSLNLGDYGYT
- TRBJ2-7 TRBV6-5 ATYPQGKRYEQY
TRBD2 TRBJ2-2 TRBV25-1 ASSVRGDANTGELF
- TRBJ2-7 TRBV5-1 ASRQSGYEQY
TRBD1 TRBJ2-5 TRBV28 ASSQGGAGETQY
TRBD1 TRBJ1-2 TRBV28 ASSSEGAFHGYT
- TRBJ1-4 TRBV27 ASSLVRDEKLF
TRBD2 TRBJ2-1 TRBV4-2 ASSQDRLAGDLSSYNEQF
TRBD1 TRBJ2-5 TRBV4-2 ASSQVGDRAETQY
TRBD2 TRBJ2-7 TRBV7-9 ASSFGREGPEQY
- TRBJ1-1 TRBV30 AWSVLGTEAF
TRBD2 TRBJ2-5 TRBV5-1 ASSFSGRGETQY
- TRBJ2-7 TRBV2 ASSKSYYEQY
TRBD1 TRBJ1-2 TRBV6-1 ASTRQGNSYGYT
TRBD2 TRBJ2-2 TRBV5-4 ASSTKRLAGSGELF
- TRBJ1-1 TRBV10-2 ASSELLTSGLRD